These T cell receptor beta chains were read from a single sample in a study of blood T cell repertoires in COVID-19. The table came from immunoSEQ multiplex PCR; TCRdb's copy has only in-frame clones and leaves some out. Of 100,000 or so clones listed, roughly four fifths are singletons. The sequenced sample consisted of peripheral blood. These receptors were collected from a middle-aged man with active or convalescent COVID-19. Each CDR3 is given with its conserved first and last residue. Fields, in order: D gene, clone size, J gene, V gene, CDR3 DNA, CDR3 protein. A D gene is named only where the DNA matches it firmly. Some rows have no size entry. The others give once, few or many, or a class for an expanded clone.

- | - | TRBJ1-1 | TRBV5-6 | TGTGCCAGCAGCTTCACTCGGACGGGGGGCACTGAAGCTTTCTTT | CASSFTRTGGTEAFF
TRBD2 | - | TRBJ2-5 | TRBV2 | TGTGCCAGCAGTGAAGGACTAGCGGGGGGCGGATTCCAAGAGACCCAGTACTTC | CASSEGLAGGGFQETQYF
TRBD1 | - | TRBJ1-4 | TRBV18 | TGTGCCAGCTCACCACCCCGGGACAGGGGTGAAAAACTGTTTTTT | CASSPPRDRGEKLFF
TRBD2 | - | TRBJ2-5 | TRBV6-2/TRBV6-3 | TGTGCCAGCAGTCCCTCCACGGGGGGGCGCAAGACCCAGTACTTC | CASSPSTGGRKTQYF
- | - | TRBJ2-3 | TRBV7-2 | TGTGCCAGCAGCCAGACTAGGGATACGCAGTATTTT | CASSQTRDTQYF
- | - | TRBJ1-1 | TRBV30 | TGTGCCTGGAGCCGACAGCAGGGAAACACTGAAGCTTTCTTT | CAWSRQQGNTEAFF
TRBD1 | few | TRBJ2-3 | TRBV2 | TGTGCCAGCAACCTACAGGGGCGAACTAGCACAGATACGCAGTATTTT | CASNLQGRTSTDTQYF
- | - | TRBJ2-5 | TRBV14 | TGTGCCAGCAGCCGCGGAGGGGTAAAGACCCAGTACTTC | CASSRGGVKTQYF
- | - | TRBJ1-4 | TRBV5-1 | TGCGCCAGCAGCTTGGGGGGCGGCCCGGATGAAAAACTGTTTTTT | CASSLGGGPDEKLFF
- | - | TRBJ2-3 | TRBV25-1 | TGTGCCAGCAGTGAATATCCCGTGAGGGGGGGGTCTACAGATACGCAGTATTTT | CASSEYPVRGGSTDTQYF
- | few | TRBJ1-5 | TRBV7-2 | TGTGCCAGCTCCAGTTATAGCAATCAGCCCCAGCATTTT | CASSSYSNQPQHF
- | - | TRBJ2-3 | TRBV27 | TGTGCCAGCAGAACCCAGGGAAGCACAGATACGCAGTATTTT | CASRTQGSTDTQYF
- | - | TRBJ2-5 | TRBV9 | TGTGCCAGCAGCGTATCCCAGGGGTTCCAAGAGACCCAGTACTTC | CASSVSQGFQETQYF
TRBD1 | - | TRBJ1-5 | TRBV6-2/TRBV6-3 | TGTGCCAGCAGTTCCCGGGACAGGGTCTCTAGCAATCAGCCCCAGCATTTT | CASSSRDRVSSNQPQHF
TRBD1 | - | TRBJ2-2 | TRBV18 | TGTGCCAGCTCACCACCGCAGGGGGCCGGAGGGGAGCTGTTTTTT | CASSPPQGAGGELFF
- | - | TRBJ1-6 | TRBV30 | TGTGCCTGGAAAACCCTCAGCTCCTATAATTCACCCCTCCACTTT | CAWKTLSSYNSPLHF
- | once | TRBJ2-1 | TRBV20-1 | TGCAGTGCTGCGGGGTTAAGGGCGGGGTTCTTC | CSAAGLRAGFF
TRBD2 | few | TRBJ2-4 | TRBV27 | TGTGCCAGCAGTTTGGGGAAACTAGCGGGGGGAAACATTCAGTACTTC | CASSLGKLAGGNIQYF
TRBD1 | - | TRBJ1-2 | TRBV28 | TGTGCCAGCATCTCACCACGGGACAGGGGGGGCTACACCTTC | CASISPRDRGGYTF
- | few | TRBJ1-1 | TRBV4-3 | TGCGCCAGCAGCCAAGAGCGAGGGAACACTGAAGCTTTCTTT | CASSQERGNTEAFF
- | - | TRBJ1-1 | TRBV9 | TGTGCCAGCAGCCCCCGGTGGGGCGGGAACACTGAAGCTTTCTTT | CASSPRWGGNTEAFF
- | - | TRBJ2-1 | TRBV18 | TGTGCCAGCTCACCAGTTCAGGACAATGAGCAGTTCTTC | CASSPVQDNEQFF
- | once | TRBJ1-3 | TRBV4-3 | TGCGCCAGCAGCCAGCAGGGAAACACCATATATTTT | CASSQQGNTIYF
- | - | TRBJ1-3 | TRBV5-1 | TGCGCCAGCAGCCACGGGAGCTCTGGAAACACCATATATTTT | CASSHGSSGNTIYF
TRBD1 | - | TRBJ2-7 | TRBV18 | TGTGCCAGCTCAGAGGACAGGGTTAACGAGCAGTACTTC | CASSEDRVNEQYF
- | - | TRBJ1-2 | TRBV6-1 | TGTGCCAGCAGTTCCCTCCCAGGTGACGATGGCTACACCTTC | CASSSLPGDDGYTF
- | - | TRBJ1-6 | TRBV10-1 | TGCGCCAGCAGTGACGGGAAGGGCTATAATTCACCCCTCCACTTT | CASSDGKGYNSPLHF
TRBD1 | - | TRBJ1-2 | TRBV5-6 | TGTGCCAGCAGCAACCTCCCGACAGGGACAAACTATGGCTACACCTTC | CASSNLPTGTNYGYTF
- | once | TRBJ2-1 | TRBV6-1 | TGTGCCAGCAGTGAAAATGGTGAGGCTTCGTCGCACAATGAGCAGTTCTTC | CASSENGEASSHNEQFF
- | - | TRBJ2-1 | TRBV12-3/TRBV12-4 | TGTGCCAGCAGCTCGGGGACAAGCAATGAGCAGTTCTTC | CASSSGTSNEQFF
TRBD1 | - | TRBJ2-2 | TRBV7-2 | TGTGCCAGCAGCGGCGGACAGGGAGGGAACACCGGGGAGCTGTTTTTT | CASSGGQGGNTGELFF
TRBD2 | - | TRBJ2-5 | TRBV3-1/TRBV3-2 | TGTGCCAGCAGCCGGGGGGGACAAGAGACCCAGTACTTC | CASSRGGQETQYF
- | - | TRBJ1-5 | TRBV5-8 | TGTGCCAGCAGCGCACGGGGACAGCCCCAGCATTTT | CASSARGQPQHF
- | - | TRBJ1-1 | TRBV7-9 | TGTGCCAGCAGCTACGAACAGGGAATGGCTGAAGCTTTCTTT | CASSYEQGMAEAFF
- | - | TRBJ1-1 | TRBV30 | TGTGCGGGGCTAAGGGAGGGGGGCACTGAAGCTTTCTTT | CAGLREGGTEAFF
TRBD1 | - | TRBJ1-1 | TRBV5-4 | TGTGCCAGCAGCTTGGGGGGACAGGGGGCCACTGAAGCTTTCTTT | CASSLGGQGATEAFF
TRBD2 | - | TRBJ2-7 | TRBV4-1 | TGCGCCAGCAGCCAACGGGTTAGCGGGGAATACGAGCAGTACTTC | CASSQRVSGEYEQYF
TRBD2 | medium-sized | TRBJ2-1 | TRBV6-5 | TGTGCCAGCAGAGGGACTAGCGGAGAGTTCTTC | CASRGTSGEFF
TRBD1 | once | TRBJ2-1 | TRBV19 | TGTGCCAGTAGTATAGAGGCAGGGGGCTGGAATGAGCAGTTCTTC | CASSIEAGGWNEQFF
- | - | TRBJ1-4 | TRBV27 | TGTGCCAGCAGTTTATCGAAGGGGGGGGGTGAAAAACTGTTTTTT | CASSLSKGGGEKLFF
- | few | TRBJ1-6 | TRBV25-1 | TGTGCCAGCAGTGTTGGCAGCTCCTATAATTCACCCCTCCACTTT | CASSVGSSYNSPLHF
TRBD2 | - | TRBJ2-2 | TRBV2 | TGTGCCAGCAGTGAACAGCGGGGGAACACCGGGGAGCTGTTTTTT | CASSEQRGNTGELFF